The TCR beta chain under discussion was sequenced for a study of blood T cell repertoires in COVID-19. Across the whole study: Material from acute and convalescent COVID-19 was sourced from the United States, Italy and Spain.

During active infection, Seattle patients enrolled and were then monitored through disease. This clone was seen a single time. The assay was immunoSEQ multiplex PCR, and TCRdb's table has in-frame clones only and misses some. The sample consists of around 220,000 clones, approximately 84% of them appearing once. The CDR3 loop spans 13 amino acids. CDR1 MNHEY and CDR2 SMNVEV come from the germline V gene (reference sequence). The junction had 1 base not matched to a gene; V was cut back by 8 bases and J by 7 bases. The sequenced sample consisted of peripheral blood. This receptor was taken from a woman older than 75 with COVID-19, enrolled during active disease. The rearrangement uses TRBV27 and TRBJ2-2, with 13 bases matching TRBD2. In nucleotides, the CDR3 is TGTGCCAGCCGACTAGCGGGAGGCGGGGAGCTGTTTTTT. Its protein is CASRLAGGGELFF.